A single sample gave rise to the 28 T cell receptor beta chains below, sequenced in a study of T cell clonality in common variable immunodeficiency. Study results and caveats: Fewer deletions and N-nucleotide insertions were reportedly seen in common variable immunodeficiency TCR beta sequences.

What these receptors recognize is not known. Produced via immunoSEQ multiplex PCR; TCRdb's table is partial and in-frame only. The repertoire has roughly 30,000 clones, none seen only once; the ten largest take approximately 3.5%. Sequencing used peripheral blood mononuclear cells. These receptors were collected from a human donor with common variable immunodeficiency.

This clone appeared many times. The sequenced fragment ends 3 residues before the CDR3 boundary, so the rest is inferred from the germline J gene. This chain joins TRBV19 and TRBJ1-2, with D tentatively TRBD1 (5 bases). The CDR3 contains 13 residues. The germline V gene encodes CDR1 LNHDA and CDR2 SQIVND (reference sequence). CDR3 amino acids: CASSITKGAGYTF. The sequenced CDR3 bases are TGTGCCAGTAGTATAACAAAAGGGGCGGGC. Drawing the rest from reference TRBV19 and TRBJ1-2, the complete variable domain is DGGITQSPKYLFRKEGQNVTLSCEQNLNHDAMYWYRQDPGQGLRLIYYSQIVNDFQKGDIAEGYSVSREKKESFPLTVTSAQKNPTAFYLCASSITKGAGYTFGSGTRLTVV.

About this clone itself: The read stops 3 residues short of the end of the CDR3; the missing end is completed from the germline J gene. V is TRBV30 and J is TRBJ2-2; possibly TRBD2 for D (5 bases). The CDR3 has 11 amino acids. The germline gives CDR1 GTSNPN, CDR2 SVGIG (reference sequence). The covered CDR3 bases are TGTGCCTGGAGTGTATTAGAGGGG. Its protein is CAWSVLEG. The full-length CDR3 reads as CAWSVLEGLFF.

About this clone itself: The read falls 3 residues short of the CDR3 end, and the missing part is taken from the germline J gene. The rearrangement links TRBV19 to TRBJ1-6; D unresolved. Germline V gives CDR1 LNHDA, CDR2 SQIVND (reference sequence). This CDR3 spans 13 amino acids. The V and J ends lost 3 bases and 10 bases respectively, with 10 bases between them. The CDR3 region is CASSIFGYSPLHF. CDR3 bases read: TGTGCCAGTAGTATTTTCGGGTACTCACCC.

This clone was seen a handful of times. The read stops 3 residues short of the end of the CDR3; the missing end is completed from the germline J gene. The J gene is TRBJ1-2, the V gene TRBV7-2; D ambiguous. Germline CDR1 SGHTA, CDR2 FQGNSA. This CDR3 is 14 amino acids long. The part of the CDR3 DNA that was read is TGTGCCAGCAGCCCCGGTCTAGGCCGGCGGCAC. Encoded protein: CASSPGLGRRH. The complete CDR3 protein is CASSPGLGRRHYTF. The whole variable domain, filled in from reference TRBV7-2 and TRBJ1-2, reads GAGVSQSPSNKVTEKGKDVELRCDPISGHTALYWYRQSLGQGLEFLIYFQGNSAPDKSGLPSDRFSAERTGGSVSTLTIQRTQQEDSAVYLCASSPGLGRRHYTFGSGTRLTVV.

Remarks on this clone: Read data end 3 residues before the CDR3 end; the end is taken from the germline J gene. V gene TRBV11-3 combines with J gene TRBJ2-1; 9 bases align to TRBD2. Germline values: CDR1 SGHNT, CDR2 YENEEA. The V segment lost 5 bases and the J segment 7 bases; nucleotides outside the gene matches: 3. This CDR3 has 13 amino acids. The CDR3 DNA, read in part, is TGTGCCAGCAGCGCCACTAGCGGGAATGAG. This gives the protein CASSATSGNE. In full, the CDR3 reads CASSATSGNEQFF.

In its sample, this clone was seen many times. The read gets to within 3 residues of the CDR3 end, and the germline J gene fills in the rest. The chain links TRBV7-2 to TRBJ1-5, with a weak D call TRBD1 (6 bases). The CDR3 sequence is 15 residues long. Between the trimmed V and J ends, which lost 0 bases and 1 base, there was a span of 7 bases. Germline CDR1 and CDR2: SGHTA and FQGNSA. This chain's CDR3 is CASSLAGTSNQPQHF. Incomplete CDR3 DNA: TGTGCCAGCAGCTTAGCGGGGACAAGCAATCAGCCC. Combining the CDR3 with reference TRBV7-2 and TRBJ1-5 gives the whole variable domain GAGVSQSPSNKVTEKGKDVELRCDPISGHTALYWYRQSLGQGLEFLIYFQGNSAPDKSGLPSDRFSAERTGGSVSTLTIQRTQQEDSAVYLCASSLAGTSNQPQHFGDGTRLSIL.

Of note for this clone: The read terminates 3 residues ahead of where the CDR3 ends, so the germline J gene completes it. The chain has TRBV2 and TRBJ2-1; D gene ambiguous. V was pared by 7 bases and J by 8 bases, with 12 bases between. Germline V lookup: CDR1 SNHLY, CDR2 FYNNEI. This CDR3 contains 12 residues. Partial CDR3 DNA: TGTGCCAGCACCGTCCGGTGGTATGAG. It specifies CASTVRWYE. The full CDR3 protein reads CASTVRWYEQFF. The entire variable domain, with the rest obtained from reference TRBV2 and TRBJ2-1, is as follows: EPEVTQTPSHQVTQMGQEVILRCVPISNHLYFYWYRQILGQKVEFLVSFYNNEISEKSEIFDDQFSVERPDGSNFTLKIRSTKLEDSAMYFCASTVRWYEQFFGPGTRLTVL.

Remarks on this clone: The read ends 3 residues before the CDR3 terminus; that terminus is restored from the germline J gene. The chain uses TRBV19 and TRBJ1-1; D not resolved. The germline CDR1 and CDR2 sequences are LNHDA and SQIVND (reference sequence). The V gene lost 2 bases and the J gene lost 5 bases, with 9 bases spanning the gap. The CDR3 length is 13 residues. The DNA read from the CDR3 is TGTGCCAGTAGTATATCCGTAAAAACTGAA. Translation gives CASSISVKTE. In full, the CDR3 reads CASSISVKTEAFF. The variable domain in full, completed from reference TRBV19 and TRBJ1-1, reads DGGITQSPKYLFRKEGQNVTLSCEQNLNHDAMYWYRQDPGQGLRLIYYSQIVNDFQKGDIAEGYSVSREKKESFPLTVTSAQKNPTAFYLCASSISVKTEAFFGQGTRLTVV.

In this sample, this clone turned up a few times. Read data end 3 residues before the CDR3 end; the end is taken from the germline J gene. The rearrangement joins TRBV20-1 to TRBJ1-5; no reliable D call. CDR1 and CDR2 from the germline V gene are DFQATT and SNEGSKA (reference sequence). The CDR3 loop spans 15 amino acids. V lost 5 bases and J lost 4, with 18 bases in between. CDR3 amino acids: CSAHGGRKGNQPQHF. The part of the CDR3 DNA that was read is TGCAGTGCTCATGGCGGGCGCAAAGGGAATCAGCCC.

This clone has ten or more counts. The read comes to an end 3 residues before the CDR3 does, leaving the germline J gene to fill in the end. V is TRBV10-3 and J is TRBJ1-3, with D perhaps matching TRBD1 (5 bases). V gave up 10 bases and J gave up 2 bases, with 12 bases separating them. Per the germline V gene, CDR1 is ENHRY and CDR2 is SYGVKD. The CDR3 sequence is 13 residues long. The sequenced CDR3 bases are TGTGCCACCGGGACTGTGGCTGGAAACACC. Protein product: CATGTVAGNT. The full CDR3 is CATGTVAGNTIYF.

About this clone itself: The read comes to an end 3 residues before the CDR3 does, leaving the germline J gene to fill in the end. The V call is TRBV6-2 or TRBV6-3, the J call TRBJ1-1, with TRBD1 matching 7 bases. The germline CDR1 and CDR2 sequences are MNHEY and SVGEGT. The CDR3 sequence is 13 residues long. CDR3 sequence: CASSPGTDFRAFF. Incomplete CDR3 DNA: TGTGCCAGCAGCCCTGGGACAGACTTCCGC.

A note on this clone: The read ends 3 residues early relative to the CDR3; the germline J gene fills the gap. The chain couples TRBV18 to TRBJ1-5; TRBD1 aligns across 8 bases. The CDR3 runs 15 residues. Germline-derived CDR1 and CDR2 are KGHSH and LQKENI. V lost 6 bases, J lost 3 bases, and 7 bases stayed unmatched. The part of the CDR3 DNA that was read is TGTGCCAGCTCGCCCACAGGGGGAGACAATCAGCCC. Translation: CASSPTGGDNQP. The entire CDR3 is CASSPTGGDNQPQHF.

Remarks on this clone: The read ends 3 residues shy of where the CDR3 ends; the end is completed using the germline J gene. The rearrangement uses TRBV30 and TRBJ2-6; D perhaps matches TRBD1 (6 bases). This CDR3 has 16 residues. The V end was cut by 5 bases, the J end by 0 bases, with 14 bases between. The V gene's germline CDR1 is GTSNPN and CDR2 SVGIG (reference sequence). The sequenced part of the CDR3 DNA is TGTGCCTGGGGGGAAACAGGGCCCTCTGGGGCCAACGTC. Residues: CAWGETGPSGANV. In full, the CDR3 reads CAWGETGPSGANVLTF.

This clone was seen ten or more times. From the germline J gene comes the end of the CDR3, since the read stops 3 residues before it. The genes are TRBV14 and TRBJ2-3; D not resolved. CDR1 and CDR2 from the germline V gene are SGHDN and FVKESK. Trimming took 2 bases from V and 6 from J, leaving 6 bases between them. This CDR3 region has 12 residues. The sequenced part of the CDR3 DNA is TGTGCCAGCAGCCAACTCGGGGATACG. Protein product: CASSQLGDT. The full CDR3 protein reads CASSQLGDTQYF. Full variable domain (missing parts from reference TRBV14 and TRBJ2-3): EAGVTQFPSHSVIEKGQTVTLRCDPISGHDNLYWYRRVMGKEIKFLLHFVKESKQDESGMPNNRFLAERTGGTYSTLKVQPAELEDSGVYFCASSQLGDTQYFGPGTRLTVL.

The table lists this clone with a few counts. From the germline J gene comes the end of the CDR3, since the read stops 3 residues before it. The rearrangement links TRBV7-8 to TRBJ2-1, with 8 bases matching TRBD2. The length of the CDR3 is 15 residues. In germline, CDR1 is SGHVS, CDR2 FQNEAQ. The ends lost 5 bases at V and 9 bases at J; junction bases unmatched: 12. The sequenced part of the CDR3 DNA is TGTGCCAGCAGCGCTTTATCAGCGGGAGTGGCTGAG. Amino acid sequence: CASSALSAGVAE. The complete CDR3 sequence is CASSALSAGVAEQFF.

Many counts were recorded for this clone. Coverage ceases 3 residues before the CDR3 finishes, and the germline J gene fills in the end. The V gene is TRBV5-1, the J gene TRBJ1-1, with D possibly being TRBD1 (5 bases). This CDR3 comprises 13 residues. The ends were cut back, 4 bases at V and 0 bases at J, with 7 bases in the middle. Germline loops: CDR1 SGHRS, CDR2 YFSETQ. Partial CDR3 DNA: TGCGCCAGCAGCCGACAGATGAACACTGAA. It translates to CASSRQMNTE. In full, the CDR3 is CASSRQMNTEAFF.

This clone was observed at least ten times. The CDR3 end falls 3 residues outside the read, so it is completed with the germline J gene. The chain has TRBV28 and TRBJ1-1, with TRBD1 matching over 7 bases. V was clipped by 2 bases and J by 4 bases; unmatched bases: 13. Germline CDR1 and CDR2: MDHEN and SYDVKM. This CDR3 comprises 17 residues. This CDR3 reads CASSLTRTGRTLTEAFF. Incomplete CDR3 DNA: TGTGCCAGCAGTTTAACCCGGACAGGCCGTACGCTCACTGAA.

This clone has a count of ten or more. The CDR3: CAGRLAGNTGELFF. The DNA read from the CDR3 is TGTGCCGGCCGACTAGCGGGAAACACCGGGGAG. This sequence joins TRBV30 and TRBJ2-2; 11 positions match TRBD2. The read gets to within 3 residues of the CDR3 end, and the germline J gene fills in the rest. V lost 8 bases to trimming and J lost 2 bases; unmatched junction nucleotides: 4. The CDR3 spans 14 residues. Looked up from germline, CDR1 is GTSNPN and CDR2 is SVGIG (reference sequence).

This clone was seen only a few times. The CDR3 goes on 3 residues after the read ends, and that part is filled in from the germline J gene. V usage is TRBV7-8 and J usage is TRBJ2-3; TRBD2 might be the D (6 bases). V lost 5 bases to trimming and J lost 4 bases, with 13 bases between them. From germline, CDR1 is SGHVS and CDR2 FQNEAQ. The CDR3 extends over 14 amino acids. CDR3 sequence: CASSLGGTADTQYF. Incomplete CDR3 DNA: TGTGCCAGCAGCCTTGGGGGGACGGCAGATACG. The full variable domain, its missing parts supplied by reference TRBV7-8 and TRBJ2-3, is GAGVSQSPRYKVAKRGQDVALRCDPISGHVSLFWYQQALGQGPEFLTYFQNEAQLDKSGLPSDRFFAERPEGSVSTLKIQRTQQEDSAVYLCASSLGGTADTQYFGPGTRLTVL.

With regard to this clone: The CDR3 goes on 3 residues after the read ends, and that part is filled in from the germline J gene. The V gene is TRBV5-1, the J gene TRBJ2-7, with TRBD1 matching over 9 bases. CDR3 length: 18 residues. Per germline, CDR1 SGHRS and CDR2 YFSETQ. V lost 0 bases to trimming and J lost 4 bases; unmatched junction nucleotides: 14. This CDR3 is CASSLVGLGDRARYEQYF. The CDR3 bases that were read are TGCGCCAGCAGCTTGGTAGGGCTGGGGGACAGGGCCCGATACGAG.

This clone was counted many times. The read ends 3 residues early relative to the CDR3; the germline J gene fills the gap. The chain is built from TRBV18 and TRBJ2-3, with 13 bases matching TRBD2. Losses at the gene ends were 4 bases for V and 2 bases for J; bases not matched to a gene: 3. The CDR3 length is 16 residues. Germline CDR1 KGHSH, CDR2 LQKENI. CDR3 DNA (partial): TGTGCCAGCTCACGGGGACTAGCGGGACTCACAGATACG. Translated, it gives CASSRGLAGLTDT. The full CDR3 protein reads CASSRGLAGLTDTQYF.

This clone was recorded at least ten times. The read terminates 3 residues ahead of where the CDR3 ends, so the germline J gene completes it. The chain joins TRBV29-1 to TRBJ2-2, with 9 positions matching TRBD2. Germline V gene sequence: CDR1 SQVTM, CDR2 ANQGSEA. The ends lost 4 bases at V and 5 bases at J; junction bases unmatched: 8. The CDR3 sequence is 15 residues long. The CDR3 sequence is CSVGAAGGWTGELFF. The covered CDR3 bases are TGCAGCGTTGGGGCGGCGGGAGGGTGGACCGGGGAG.

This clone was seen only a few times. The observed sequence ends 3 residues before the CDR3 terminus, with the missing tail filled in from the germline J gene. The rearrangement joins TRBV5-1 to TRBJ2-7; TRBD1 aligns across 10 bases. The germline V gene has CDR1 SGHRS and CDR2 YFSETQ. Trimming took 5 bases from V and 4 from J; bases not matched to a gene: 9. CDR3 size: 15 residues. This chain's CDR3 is CASSLDRTGGYEQYF. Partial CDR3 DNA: TGCGCCAGCAGTCTAGACCGGACAGGGGGTTACGAG.

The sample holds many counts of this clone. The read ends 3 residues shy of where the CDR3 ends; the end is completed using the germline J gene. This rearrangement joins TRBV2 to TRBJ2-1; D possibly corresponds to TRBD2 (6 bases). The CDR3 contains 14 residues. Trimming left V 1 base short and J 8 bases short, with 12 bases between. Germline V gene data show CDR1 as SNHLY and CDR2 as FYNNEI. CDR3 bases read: TGTGCCAGCAGTGAAGGCGGGGTGGCCGATGAG. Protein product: CASSEGGVADE. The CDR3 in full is CASSEGGVADEQFF.

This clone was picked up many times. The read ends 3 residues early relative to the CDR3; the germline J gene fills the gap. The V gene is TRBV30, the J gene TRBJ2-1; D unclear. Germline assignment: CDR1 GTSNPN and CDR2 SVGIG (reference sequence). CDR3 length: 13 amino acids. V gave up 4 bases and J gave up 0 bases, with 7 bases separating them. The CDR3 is CAWNPGSYNEQFF. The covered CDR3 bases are TGTGCCTGGAACCCAGGCTCCTACAATGAG. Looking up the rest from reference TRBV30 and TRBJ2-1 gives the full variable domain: SQTIHQWPATLVQPVGSPLSLECTVEGTSNPNLYWYRQAAGRGLQLLFYSVGIGQISSEVPQNLSASRPQDRQFILSSKKLLLSDSGFYLCAWNPGSYNEQFFGPGTRLTVL.

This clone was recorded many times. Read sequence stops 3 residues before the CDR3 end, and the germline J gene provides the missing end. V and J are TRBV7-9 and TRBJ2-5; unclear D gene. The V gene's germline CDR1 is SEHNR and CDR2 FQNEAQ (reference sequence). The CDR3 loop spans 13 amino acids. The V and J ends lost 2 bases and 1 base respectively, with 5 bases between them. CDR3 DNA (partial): TGTGCCAGCAGCTTATACAGCCAAGAGACC. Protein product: CASSLYSQET. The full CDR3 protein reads CASSLYSQETQYF. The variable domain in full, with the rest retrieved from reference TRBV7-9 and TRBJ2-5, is DTGVSQNPRHKITKRGQNVTFRCDPISEHNRLYWYRQTLGQGPEFLTYFQNEAQLEKSRLLSDRFSAERPKGSFSTLEIQRTEQGDSAMYLCASSLYSQETQYFGPGTRLLVL.

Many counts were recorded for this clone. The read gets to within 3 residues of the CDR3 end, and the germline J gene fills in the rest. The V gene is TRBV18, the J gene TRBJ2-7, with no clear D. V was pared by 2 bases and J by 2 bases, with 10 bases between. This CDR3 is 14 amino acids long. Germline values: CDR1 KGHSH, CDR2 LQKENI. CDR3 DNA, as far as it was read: TGTGCCAGCTCACCAGGCGGTTACCCCTACGAG. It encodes CASSPGGYPYE. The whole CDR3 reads CASSPGGYPYEQYF.

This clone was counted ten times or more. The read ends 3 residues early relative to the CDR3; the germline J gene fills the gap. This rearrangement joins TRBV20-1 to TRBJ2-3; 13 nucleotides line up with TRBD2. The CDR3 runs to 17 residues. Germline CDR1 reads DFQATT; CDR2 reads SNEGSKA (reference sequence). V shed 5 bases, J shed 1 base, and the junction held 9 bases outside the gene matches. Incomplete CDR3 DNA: TGCAGTGCTCAAACTAGCGGGAGGGCCTGGGGCACAGATACG. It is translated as CSAQTSGRAWGTDT. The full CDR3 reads CSAQTSGRAWGTDTQYF.